This T cell receptor (beta chain) originates from a study of response to subunit inactivated influenza vaccine. The V and J ends lost 3 bases and 4 bases respectively, with 12 bases between them. Germline V CDR1 and CDR2: SGHRS, YFSETQ. This CDR3 comprises 14 residues. This clonotype was found many times. TCRdb fed the RT-PCR reads into MiXCR, producing one record per CDR3 protein. The profile shows around 300,000 distinct CDR3 sequences, over 20% of them singletons. The sequence came from a man aged 50-75 years who received an inactivated influenza vaccine. The specimen comprised PBMCs from blood, sampled 21 months after vaccination. V usage is TRBV5-1 and J usage is TRBJ2-3, with D tentatively TRBD2 (6 bases). CDR3 DNA sequence: TGCGCCAGCAGCTCGCTGGGGGGAGCAGATACGCAGTATTTT. Its translation: CASSSLGGADTQYF.